A single T cell receptor beta chain is shown here with its context. The CDR3 consists of 13 residues. The germline V gene encodes CDR1 SGHTA and CDR2 FQGNSA. V lost 5 bases, J lost 6 bases, and 6 bases stayed unmatched. The repertoire was sequenced with immunoSEQ multiplex PCR; TCRdb's copy has only in-frame clones and lacks some. The table records some 2,500,000 clones, over 85% of them present only once. The data were taken from a study of shared clonotypes between healthy human individuals. This chain uses TRBV7-2 with TRBJ1-1, with 7 positions matching TRBD1. The sample consisted of naive CD4+ T cells from PBMCs. Stated subset: CD45RA+ positively selected. This TCR was recovered from a man aged 18 to 30 in good health. Some clones in this sample may be carry-over from other donors' samples. The CDR3 protein is CASSKRQGAEAFF. The CDR3, as DNA: TGTGCCAGCAGCAAACGGCAGGGGGCTGAAGCTTTCTTT. The full variable domain, completed using reference TRBV7-2 and TRBJ1-1, is GAGVSQSPSNKVTEKGKDVELRCDPISGHTALYWYRQSLGQGLEFLIYFQGNSAPDKSGLPSDRFSAERTGGSVSTLTIQRTQQEDSAVYLCASSKRQGAEAFFGQGTRLTVV.